The 9 T cell receptor beta chains below come from one sample, sequenced in a study of T-cell memory formation after mild COVID-19. TCRdb redid the calling of the 5' RACE reads with MiXCR, one entry per CDR3 protein. The sample includes around 140,000 distinct CDR3 sequences, about 5.5% of them seen just once. Specimen: PBMCs or a T cell subset sorted from them (not recorded which). The receptors shown here come from an adult woman who had mild COVID-19 (a few samples of this study predate the infection). Cell type and time point are not known.

This clonotype occurred a few times. V usage is TRBV5-6 and J usage is TRBJ1-5, with D tentatively TRBD1 (6 bases). V lost 3 bases to trimming and J lost 6 bases, with 13 bases between them. The CDR3 is 14 residues long. Looked up from germline, CDR1 is SGHDT and CDR2 is YYEEEE. The CDR3 here is CASSWGGEGQPQHF. CDR3 DNA sequence: TGTGCCAGCAGCTGGGGGGGCGAGGGTCAGCCCCAGCATTTT.

Details on this clonotype: Its ends do not fully match the called genes, so a read error is possible. The V and J genes are TRBV7-2 and TRBJ1-6, with a tentative D call TRBD1 (6 bases). Germline assignment: CDR1 SGHTA and CDR2 FQGNSA. The CDR3 spans 17 residues. The CDR3 nucleotides read TGTGCCAGCAGCCCAACGGACAGAAGCTCCTATAATTCAACCCTCCACTTT. As protein: CASSPTDRSSYNSTLHF. Drawing the rest from reference TRBV7-2 and TRBJ1-6, the complete variable domain is GAGVSQSPSNKVTEKGKDVELRCDPISGHTALYWYRQSLGQGLEFLIYFQGNSAPDKSGLPSDRFSAERTGGSVSTLTIQRTQQEDSAVYLCASSPTDRSSYNSTLHFGNGTRLTVT.

This clonotype was observed many times. The chain uses TRBV7-2 and TRBJ1-1; D remains ambiguous. The germline V and J ends were trimmed by 1 base and 0 bases, with 9 bases remaining between them. The germline CDR1 and CDR2 sequences are SGHTA and FQGNSA. CDR3 length: 15 amino acids. The CDR3 DNA is TGTGCCAGCAGCTTAGAGTCGGCTATGAACACTGAAGCTTTCTTT. It codes for CASSLESAMNTEAFF.

V gene TRBV3-1 combines with J gene TRBJ2-3; 9 bases align to TRBD2. CDR1 LGHDT and CDR2 YNNKEL come from the germline V gene (reference sequence). The CDR3 has 16 amino acids. The V and J ends lost 4 bases and 6 bases, in that order; junction bases with no gene match: 11. CDR3 region: CASSPGRGGKRDTQYF. CDR3 DNA: TGTGCCAGCAGCCCGGGGCGGGGGGGTAAGAGGGATACGCAGTATTTT.

This clonotype was seen at least ten times. This sequence joins TRBV18 and TRBJ2-7; D is ambiguous. The CDR3 length is 16 residues. Germline CDR1 and CDR2: KGHSH and LQKENI. Trimming stripped 0 bases from V and 4 bases from J, with 16 bases between. The CDR3 spells CASSPPAQDLAYEQYF. The CDR3 DNA is TGTGCCAGCTCACCACCGGCCCAGGACCTCGCTTACGAGCAGTACTTC. Together with reference TRBV18 and TRBJ2-7, the CDR3 gives the full variable domain: NAGVMQNPRHLVRRRGQEARLRCSPMKGHSHVYWYRQLPEEGLKFMVYLQKENIIDESGMPKERFSAEFPKEGPSILRIQQVVRGDSAAYFCASSPPAQDLAYEQYFGPGTRLTVT.

The CDR3 is CASSETQVFYEQYF. The CDR3 nucleotides read TGTGCCAGCAGCGAGACACAGGTTTTCTACGAGCAGTACTTC. This chain joins TRBV7-9 and TRBJ2-7; weak D call: TRBD1 (5 bases). Between the trimmed V and J ends, which lost 5 bases and 3 bases, there was a span of 14 bases. This CDR3 comprises 14 residues. Germline lookup yields CDR1 SEHNR and CDR2 FQNEAQ (reference sequence).

This clonotype was detected a few times. V gene TRBV5-1 combines with J gene TRBJ1-3; TRBD1 is a possible D gene (5 bases). Deletions cut 0 bases from V and 4 bases from J, with 11 bases between. The germline V gene has CDR1 SGHRS and CDR2 YFSETQ. The CDR3 length is 15 residues. The CDR3, as DNA: TGCGCCAGCAGCTTGGGGCTAGGGGACGGAAACACCATATATTTT. Its translation: CASSLGLGDGNTIYF.

This clonotype was seen repeatedly, ten times or more. This sequence joins TRBV11-2 and TRBJ2-3, with 15 bases matching TRBD2. V trimming: 2 bases; J trimming: 5 bases; junction bases outside the gene matches: 11. CDR3 length equals 19 residues. The germline V gene has CDR1 SGHAT and CDR2 FQNNGV. The CDR3 protein is CASSLTRTSGGAGGDTQYF. The DNA of the CDR3 is TGTGCCAGCAGCTTAACCCGGACTAGCGGGGGGGCAGGAGGAGATACGCAGTATTTT.

The chain employs TRBV7-9 and TRBJ1-5; unclear D gene. Trimming took 4 bases from V and 3 from J, leaving 7 bases between them. The CDR3 runs to 13 residues. Per the germline V gene, CDR1 is SEHNR and CDR2 is FQNEAQ (reference sequence). The CDR3 coding sequence is TGTGCCAGCAGCTGGGATTTCAATCAGCCCCAGCATTTT. This encodes CASSWDFNQPQHF.